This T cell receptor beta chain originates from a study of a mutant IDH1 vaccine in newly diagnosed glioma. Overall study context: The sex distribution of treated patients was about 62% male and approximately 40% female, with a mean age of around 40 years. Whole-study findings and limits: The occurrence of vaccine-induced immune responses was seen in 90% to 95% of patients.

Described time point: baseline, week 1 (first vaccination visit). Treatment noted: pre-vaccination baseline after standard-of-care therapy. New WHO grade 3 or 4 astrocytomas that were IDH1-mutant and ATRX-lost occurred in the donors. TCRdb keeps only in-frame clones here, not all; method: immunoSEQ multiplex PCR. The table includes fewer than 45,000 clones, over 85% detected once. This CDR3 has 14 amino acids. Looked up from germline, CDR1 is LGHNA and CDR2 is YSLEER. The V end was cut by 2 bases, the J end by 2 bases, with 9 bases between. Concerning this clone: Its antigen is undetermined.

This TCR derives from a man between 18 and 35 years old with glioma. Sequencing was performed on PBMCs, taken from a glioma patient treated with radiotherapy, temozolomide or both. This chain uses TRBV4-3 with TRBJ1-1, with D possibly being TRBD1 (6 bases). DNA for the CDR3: TGCGCCAGCAGCCAAACAGGGTTTAACACTGAAGCTTTCTTT. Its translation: CASSQTGFNTEAFF.